This T cell receptor (beta chain) derives from a study of Tregs in tolerant kidney transplant recipients. Whole-study results and caveats: No direct test of biological reproducibility was done here.

Some clones are missing from TCRdb's copy, which holds only in-frame ones; the method was immunoSEQ multiplex PCR. The ten most abundant clones cover roughly 1.9% of a sample with around 33,000 clones. Turning to this clone: Antigen: not known. The read falls 3 residues short of the CDR3 end, and the missing part is taken from the germline J gene.

The nonmyeloablative bone marrow transplants came from related graft donors, with transient mixed chimerism. Unstimulated Tregs (CD4+CD25+CD127-) and CD4+CD25- non-Tregs were sorted from PBMCs. Germline V gene data show CDR1 as DFQATT and CDR2 as SNEGSKA (reference sequence). The germline V and J ends were trimmed by 1 base and 6 bases, with 10 bases remaining between them. CDR3 length: 13 residues. The TCR originated in a human patient who received a combined kidney and bone marrow transplant. Some T cells may have originated in the graft donor. Source: CD4+ T cells from blood (PBMCs), taken 24 months after the transplant. V is TRBV20-1 and J is TRBJ2-1; D unclear. The CDR3 sequence: CSARALRRNEQFF. The CDR3 bases that were read are TGCAGTGCTAGAGCCTTGCGCCGCAATGAG.